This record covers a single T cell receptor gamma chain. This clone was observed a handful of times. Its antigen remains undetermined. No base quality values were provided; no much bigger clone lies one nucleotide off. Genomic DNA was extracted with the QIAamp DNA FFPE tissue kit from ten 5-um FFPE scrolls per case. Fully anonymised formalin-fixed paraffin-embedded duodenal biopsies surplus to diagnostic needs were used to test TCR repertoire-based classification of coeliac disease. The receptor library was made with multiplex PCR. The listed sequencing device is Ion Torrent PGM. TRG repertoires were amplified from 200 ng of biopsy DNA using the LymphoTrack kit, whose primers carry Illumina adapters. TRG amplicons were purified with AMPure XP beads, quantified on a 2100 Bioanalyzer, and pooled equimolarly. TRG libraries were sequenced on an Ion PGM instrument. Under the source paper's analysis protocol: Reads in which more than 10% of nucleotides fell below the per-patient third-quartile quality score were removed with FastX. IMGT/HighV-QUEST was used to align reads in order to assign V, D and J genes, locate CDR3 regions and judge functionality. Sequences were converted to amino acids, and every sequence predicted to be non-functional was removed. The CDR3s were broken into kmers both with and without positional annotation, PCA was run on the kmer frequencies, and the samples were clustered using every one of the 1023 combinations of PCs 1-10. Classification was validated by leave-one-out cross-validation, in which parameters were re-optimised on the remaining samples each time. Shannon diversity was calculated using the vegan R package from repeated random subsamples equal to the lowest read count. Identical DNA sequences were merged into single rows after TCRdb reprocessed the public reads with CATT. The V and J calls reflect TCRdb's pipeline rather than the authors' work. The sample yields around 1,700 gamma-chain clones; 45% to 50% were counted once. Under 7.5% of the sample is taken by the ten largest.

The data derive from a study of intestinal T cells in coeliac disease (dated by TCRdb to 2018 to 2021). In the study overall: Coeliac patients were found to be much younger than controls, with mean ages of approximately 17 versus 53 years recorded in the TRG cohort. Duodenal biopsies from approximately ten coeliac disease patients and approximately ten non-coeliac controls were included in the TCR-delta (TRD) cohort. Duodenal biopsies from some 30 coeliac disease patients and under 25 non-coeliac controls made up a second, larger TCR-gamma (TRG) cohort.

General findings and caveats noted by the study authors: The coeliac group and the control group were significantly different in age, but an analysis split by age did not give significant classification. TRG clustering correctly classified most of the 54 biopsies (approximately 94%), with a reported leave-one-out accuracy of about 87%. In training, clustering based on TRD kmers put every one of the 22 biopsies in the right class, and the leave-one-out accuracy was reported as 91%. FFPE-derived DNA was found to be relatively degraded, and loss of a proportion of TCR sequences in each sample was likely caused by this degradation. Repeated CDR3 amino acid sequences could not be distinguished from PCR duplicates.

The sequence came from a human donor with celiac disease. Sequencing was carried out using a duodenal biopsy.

CDR3 protein: CATWDGPAYYKKLF. In nucleotides, the sequence is TGTGCCACCTGGGACGGGCCGGCTTATTATAAGAAACTCTTT. The rearrangement joined TRGV2 to TRGJ1 or TRGJ2. At the junction V is shortened by 0 bases and J by 3 bases; bases outside the gene matches: 5. The CDR3 holds 14 amino acids from the cysteine to the phenylalanine. Only the CDR3 portion is preserved as DNA: 42 bases, with reading frame beginning at the first base. CDR1 and CDR2 (EGSNGY, YDSYNSKV) derive from the germline V gene.